These T cell receptor beta chains were read from a single sample in a study of T cells in Graves' hyperthyroidism and ophthalmopathy. One entry per CDR3 protein results from TCRdb running MiXCR on the multiplex PCR reads. The sample records 700,000 to 950,000 distinct CDR3 sequences, 30% to 40% being singletons. The sequenced sample was blood. The receptors were gathered from a woman aged 35 to 49 with Graves' hyperthyroidism. The CDR3 runs from the conserved cysteine through the conserved F or W. D genes are given only for firm matches. Clone sizes are given selectively: once, few, many, or a class where the clone is expanded.

TRBJ1-2 NA TRBV25-1 many TGTGCCAGCAGTGAAGGGGACCGATATGGCTACACCTTC CASSEGDRYGYTF
TRBJ1-2 NA TRBV6-5 many TGTGCCAGCAGTAACCCTCCTGGGGCGAGGGGCTACACCTTC CASSNPPGARGYTF
TRBJ2-2 NA TRBV10-3 many TGTGCCATCAGTGGACAAACGAACACCGGGGAGCTGTTTTTT CAISGQTNTGELFF
TRBJ1-4 NA TRBV5-1 few TGCGCCAGCAGCTCAAGCGCGGTCTCTAATGAAAAACTGTTTTTT CASSSSAVSNEKLFF
TRBJ2-5 NA TRBV18 NA TGTGCCAGCTCACTTACAGGGTTGGAGACCCAGTACTTC CASSLTGLETQYF
TRBJ1-1 TRBD1 TRBV10-2 NA TGCGCCAGCAGCCGGGGGACAGGGGGCGCGAACACTGAAGCTTTCTTT CASSRGTGGANTEAFF
TRBJ1-1 NA TRBV7-6 many TGTGCCAGCAGCTTAGCGGACTTGGCAGGCGACACTGAAGCTTTCTTT CASSLADLAGDTEAFF
TRBJ2-3 TRBD1 TRBV9 NA TGTGCCAGCAGCTTAACAGGGGGCTCGGCAGATACGCAGTATTTT CASSLTGGSADTQYF
TRBJ2-7 TRBD1 TRBV11-2 few TGTGCCAGCAGCCCCTCGGGACAGGGGAGGGAGCAGTACTTC CASSPSGQGREQYF
TRBJ2-5 NA TRBV3-1 few TGTGCCAGCAGCCAATATAGGGCCCAAGAGACCCAGTACTTC CASSQYRAQETQYF
TRBJ1-1 NA TRBV20-1 few TGCAGTGCTAGTTTTGGGTTTGACACTGAAGCTTTCTTT CSASFGFDTEAFF
TRBJ1-1 TRBD1 TRBV5-5 NA TGTGCCAGCAGCTTGCTGCCCTCGACAGGGGCGGAAGCTTTCTTT CASSLLPSTGAEAFF
TRBJ2-3 NA TRBV29-1 NA TGCAGCGTTGACAGCCACTTCACAGATACGCAGTATTTT CSVDSHFTDTQYF
TRBJ2-7 TRBD2 TRBV7-9 NA TGCGCCAGCAGCCAGTTGCGGGGGTGGTCCTACGAGCAGTACTTC CASSQLRGWSYEQYF
TRBJ2-5 TRBD2 TRBV4-3 few TGCGCCAGCAGCCAAGATTTGCGGGGGGGCCTAGGGCAAGAGACCCAGTACTTC CASSQDLRGGLGQETQYF
TRBJ1-5 NA TRBV20-1 many TGCAGTGCTGAGTCCGTGAAAGGGACCAGCAATCAGCCCCAGCATTTT CSAESVKGTSNQPQHF
TRBJ1-5 TRBD1 TRBV7-2 many TGTGCCAGCAGCGCGCTCCCGACAGGGGGTAGGAGTCAGCCCCAGCATTTT CASSALPTGGRSQPQHF
TRBJ2-3 NA TRBV15 few TGTGCCACCAGCAGCCAGGGATCAAGCACAGATACGCAGTATTTT CATSSQGSSTDTQYF
TRBJ1-5 NA TRBV10-3 few TGTGCCAGCCTCGTCAGGGGAGGCATAAATCAGCCCCAGCATTTT CASLVRGGINQPQHF
TRBJ2-2 NA TRBV11-2 NA NA CASSGNRANVLTFGAGTGELFF
TRBJ1-2 TRBD1 TRBV19 few TGTGCCAGTAGTTCACAGGGGACGTCGGCCTATGGCTACACCTTC CASSSQGTSAYGYTF
TRBJ2-5 NA TRBV10-3 many TGTGCCTCCGCAACAGGGAACGACCAAGAGACCCAGTACTTC CASATGNDQETQYF
TRBJ1-6 TRBD1 TRBV25-1 many TGTGCCAGCAGTCGTCAGGGGGATAATTCACCCCTCCACTTT CASSRQGDNSPLHF
TRBJ1-3 NA TRBV6-5 NA TGTGCCAGCTCATCAGGGAGAGTCTCTGGAAACACCATATATTTT CASSSGRVSGNTIYF
TRBJ2-2 NA TRBV5-1 few TGCGCCAGCAGCTTGGCGAAGGGCTCAATAACCGGGGAGCTGTTTTTT CASSLAKGSITGELFF
TRBJ2-7 NA TRBV7-9 many TGTGCCAGCAGCTTCCCGGTGGGATACGAGCAGTACTTC CASSFPVGYEQYF
TRBJ2-7 NA TRBV7-8 many TGTGCCAGCAGCTTAAGGGGCATGGGCTCCTACGAGCAGTACTTC CASSLRGMGSYEQYF
TRBJ2-1 TRBD2 TRBV19 NA TGTGCCAGTGCTCTATCTAGCGGGGGTAATGAGCAGTTCTTC CASALSSGGNEQFF
TRBJ1-1 NA TRBV7-9 many TGTGCCAGCAGGCAGACAGTCGACACTGAAGCTTTCTTT CASRQTVDTEAFF
TRBJ1-4 NA TRBV4-1 NA TGCGCCAGCAGCCAAGAGGAGAGAACTAATGAAAAACTGTTTTTT CASSQEERTNEKLFF
TRBJ1-2 NA TRBV7-2 NA TGTGCCAGCAGTTCCGACACCTACTATGGCTACACCTTC CASSSDTYYGYTF
TRBJ1-2 TRBD1 TRBV13 NA TGTGCCAGCAGCCAAGCCGGACAGGTCTCAAGCTATGGCTACACCTTC CASSQAGQVSSYGYTF
TRBJ1-1 NA TRBV2 many TGTGCCAGCGGGAACAGGGTACGGACTGAAGCTTTCTTT CASGNRVRTEAFF
TRBJ1-1 NA TRBV6-1 few TGTGCCACGGAAGGCGTTTTCCGGGCTGAAGCTTTCTTT CATEGVFRAEAFF
TRBJ1-2 TRBD1 TRBV9 NA TGTGCCAGCAGCAAAACAGGGGGAGAGGATGGCTACACCTTC CASSKTGGEDGYTF
TRBJ1-5 NA TRBV19 NA TGTGCCAGTAGTACCCAGGGGCACAATCAGCCCCAGCATTTT CASSTQGHNQPQHF
TRBJ1-1 NA TRBV10-3 many TGTGCCATCTCTCCGGGGGCGGGCGTAGCTTTCTTT CAISPGAGVAFF
TRBJ2-1 NA TRBV5-8 NA TGTGCCAGCAGCAGGGGACAATTCAATGAGCAGTTCTTC CASSRGQFNEQFF
TRBJ1-2 TRBD1 TRBV6-1 NA TGTGCCAGCAGCTCCGGGACAGGGGGCATGGGGGGTTACACCTTC CASSSGTGGMGGYTF
TRBJ1-1 NA TRBV19 few TGTGCCAGTAGTATACCCGGCGGCAGACTATTGAACACTGAAGCTTTCTTT CASSIPGGRLLNTEAFF
TRBJ1-5 NA TRBV19 NA TGTGCCAGTACCCTCCCGGGTGCTCAGCCCCAGCATTTT CASTLPGAQPQHF
TRBJ2-7 NA TRBV28 NA TGTGCCAGCAGTTTCGGTTGGCAGAACGAGCAGTACTTC CASSFGWQNEQYF